The clone carrying this T cell receptor beta chain was detected a few times. Its matching antigen is unknown. These data are taken from a study of CD8 T cells in ankylosing spondylitis. Quantitative molecular-barcoded 5'-RACE generated the TCR beta libraries. TCRdb ran MiXCR on the 5' RACE reads and lists one entry per CDR3 protein. The sample contains about 750,000 distinct CDR3 sequences, around a fifth of which appear only once. Germline V gene sequence: CDR1 SGHRS, CDR2 YFSETQ. V lost 4 bases to trimming and J lost 5 bases, with 16 bases between them. The CDR3 length is 15 residues. Study conclusions and caveats: Clones linked to disease, bearing a CD8+ phenotype, were relatively rare in peripheral blood. Ankylosing spondylitis blood seemed to carry a telltale TCR beta motif made of several highly homologous variants. Disease-associated clones were reportedly significantly overrepresented in matched ankylosing spondylitis synovial fluid. Some motif variants had been reported before (in reactive arthritis synovial fluid and blood).

The material sequenced was blood, either unsorted or a sorted T cell fraction (not recorded which). The sequence was obtained from a male donor with ankylosing spondylitis. The rearrangement uses TRBV5-1 and TRBJ2-1; D may be TRBD1 or TRBD2 (5 bases each). The CDR3, as DNA: TGCGCCAGCAGCGCTGTAGGGGACCTCAACAATGAGCAGTTCTTC. The encoded protein is CASSAVGDLNNEQFF.